The 20 T cell receptor beta chains presented below share a single source sample, sequenced in a study of identical twins. TCRdb reanalysed the 5' RACE reads using MiXCR and keeps one entry per CDR3 protein. This table has over 500,000 distinct CDR3 sequences, less than 25% appearing once. Another study also made use of these data, one on T cells expressing NK-cell markers.

The sample taken for sequencing was CD4+ T cells sorted from blood. Receptors originate from a woman younger than 35 in good health.

The chain is built from TRBV9 and TRBJ2-5, with D tentatively TRBD1 or TRBD2 (5 bases each). This CDR3 comprises 15 residues. From germline, CDR1 is SGDLS and CDR2 YYNGEE. V lost 0 bases, J lost 6 bases, and 15 bases lay in between. The CDR3 region is CASSVDSGRGKTQYF. The CDR3 DNA is TGTGCCAGCAGCGTAGATTCGGGGCGAGGGAAGACCCAGTACTTC.

This clonotype has more than one count but fewer than ten. V and J are TRBV30 and TRBJ2-7; D is possibly TRBD1 (6 bases). The V end was cut by 0 bases, the J end by 5 bases, with 11 bases between. The CDR3 loop spans 13 amino acids. Germline CDR1 and CDR2: GTSNPN and SVGIG (reference sequence). The CDR3 nucleotides read TGTGCCTGGAGTGTATATGGGGGCCACGAGCAGTACTTC. Residues: CAWSVYGGHEQYF.

This clonotype was detected a few times. The V gene is TRBV3-1, the J gene TRBJ1-5, with D hard to call. Germline CDR1 is LGHDT and CDR2 is YNNKEL (reference sequence). V lost 0 bases and J lost 6, with 12 bases in between. The CDR3 runs 15 residues. The CDR3 here is CASSQDSSASQPQHF. The CDR3 DNA sequence: TGTGCCAGCAGCCAAGATAGTAGCGCCTCTCAGCCCCAGCATTTT.

This clonotype was found once. The rearrangement links TRBV6-2 or TRBV6-3 to TRBJ2-7; D may be TRBD2 (6 bases). Germline assignment: CDR1 MNHEY and CDR2 SVGEGT. Between the trimmed V and J ends, which lost 7 bases and 3 bases, there was a span of 16 bases. The CDR3 runs to 14 residues. The CDR3 region is CASKGDSGSYEQYF. The CDR3 coding sequence is TGTGCCAGCAAAGGGGACTCAGGGAGCTACGAGCAGTACTTC.

This clonotype was counted a few times. The chain recombines TRBV4-2 with TRBJ1-2; 7 bases align to TRBD1. CDR1 is LGHNA and CDR2 is YNFKEQ in the germline V gene. Trimming took 5 bases from V and 2 from J; bases not matched to a gene: 8. The CDR3 extends over 15 amino acids. This CDR3 is CASSYRQGINYGYTF. CDR3 nucleotides: TGTGCCAGCAGCTACCGACAGGGAATCAACTATGGCTACACCTTC.

The CDR3, as DNA: TGTGCCAGCAGTGGAGGGATCTCTGGAAACACCATATATTTT. The encoded protein is CASSGGISGNTIYF. This chain connects TRBV7-9 to TRBJ1-3, with no clear D. Per germline, CDR1 SEHNR and CDR2 FQNEAQ (reference sequence). Trimming left V 6 bases short and J 0 bases short, with 9 bases between. The CDR3 has 14 residues.

The chain is built from TRBV6-5 and TRBJ2-4; D is unclear. The germline V gene encodes CDR1 MNHEY and CDR2 SVGAGI. There are 13 residues in the CDR3. V lost 7 bases and J 4 bases, leaving 11 bases between the germline ends. The CDR3 reads CASNSRTKNIQYF. The CDR3 coding sequence is TGTGCCAGCAATTCCAGAACTAAAAACATTCAGTACTTC.

In this sample, this clonotype turned up a few times. J is TRBJ2-5 and V is TRBV7-9; TRBD2 matches at 7 bases. V lost 6 bases to trimming and J lost 4 bases; unmatched junction nucleotides: 17. The CDR3 contains 17 residues. Germline CDR1 SEHNR, CDR2 FQNEAQ (reference sequence). The CDR3 protein is CASSPSPRTRGGETQYF. CDR3 bases: TGTGCCAGCAGTCCTTCTCCTCGGACTAGGGGAGGAGAGACCCAGTACTTC. The full variable domain, with the rest looked up from reference TRBV7-9 and TRBJ2-5, is DTGVSQNPRHKITKRGQNVTFRCDPISEHNRLYWYRQTLGQGPEFLTYFQNEAQLEKSRLLSDRFSAERPKGSFSTLEIQRTEQGDSAMYLCASSPSPRTRGGETQYFGPGTRLLVL.

In this sample, this clonotype turned up many times. The chain has TRBV12-3 or TRBV12-4 and TRBJ2-1, with 7 bases aligning to TRBD1. Germline trimming cut 8 bases from V and 4 bases from J; bases unmatched to any gene: 11. The CDR3 is made up of 15 amino acids. CDR3 region: CASSIRGTEYNEQFF. As DNA, the CDR3 is TGTGCCAGCTCCATTAGGGGGACAGAATACAATGAGCAGTTCTTC.

This chain connects TRBV20-1 to TRBJ2-3; perhaps TRBD1 as D (5 bases). Germline CDR1 reads DFQATT; CDR2 reads SNEGSKA (reference sequence). Trimming took off 4 bases at V and 3 bases at J, with 8 bases between the two ends. The CDR3 runs 12 residues. In DNA, the CDR3 is TGCAGTGCTATCCGACAGACAGATACGCAGTATTTT. As protein: CSAIRQTDTQYF.

This clonotype was counted only a few times. This chain uses TRBV7-9 with TRBJ1-4, with D uncertain. This CDR3 has 13 amino acids. Germline V gene sequence: CDR1 SEHNR, CDR2 FQNEAQ (reference sequence). V lost 8 bases and J lost 3, with 10 bases in between. DNA of the CDR3: TGTGCCAGCTCCGGGCCCCCTAATGAAAAACTGTTTTTT. Residues: CASSGPPNEKLFF.

This clonotype turned up a few times. The chain joins TRBV20-1 to TRBJ2-3; D uncertain. This CDR3 region has 12 residues. CDR1 is DFQATT, CDR2 SNEGSKA, per germline (reference sequence). V was shortened by 6 bases and J by 3 bases, with 10 bases between the two germline ends. CDR3 in DNA: TGCAGTGCCCTGCCCTTAACAGATACGCAGTATTTT. Its translation: CSALPLTDTQYF.

At least ten counts were recorded for this clonotype. This chain joins TRBV9 and TRBJ1-6, with TRBD1 matching 7 bases. This CDR3 contains 12 residues. The junction had 0 bases not matched to a gene; V was cut back by 3 bases and J by 9 bases. The germline V gene has CDR1 SGDLS and CDR2 YYNGEE. The CDR3: CASSGQGSPLHF. CDR3 nucleotides: TGTGCCAGCAGCGGACAGGGTTCACCCCTCCACTTT. Together with reference TRBV9 and TRBJ1-6, the CDR3 gives the full variable domain: DSGVTQTPKHLITATGQRVTLRCSPRSGDLSVYWYQQSLDQGLQFLIQYYNGEERAKGNILERFSAQQFPDLHSELNLSSLELGDSALYFCASSGQGSPLHFGNGTRLTVT.

This clonotype was counted only a few times. The genes are TRBV4-1 and TRBJ2-2; D gene unclear. V lost 1 base, J lost 1 base, and 4 bases lay in between. The CDR3 totals 14 residues. Looked up from germline, CDR1 is MGHRA and CDR2 is YSYEKL. CDR3 in amino acids: CASSQVKNTGELFF. In nucleotides, the CDR3 is TGCGCCAGCAGCCAAGTTAAGAACACCGGGGAGCTGTTTTTT.

This clonotype was found a few times. The chain carries TRBV5-1 and TRBJ2-3; 7 bases agree with TRBD1. This CDR3 spans 15 amino acids. V was pared by 3 bases and J by 2 bases, with 6 bases of the junction left unmatched. Germline V CDR1 and CDR2: SGHRS, YFSETQ. CDR3 in DNA: TGCGCCAGCAGCTCTTTAGGACAGGTCACAGATACGCAGTATTTT. This translates into CASSSLGQVTDTQYF.

This sequence joins TRBV11-2 and TRBJ2-5; TRBD2 matches at 11 bases. The CDR3 runs 17 residues. With 1 base clipped from V and 4 bases from J, the junction kept 8 bases outside the gene matches. Germline loops: CDR1 SGHAT, CDR2 FQNNGV. The CDR3 region has the DNA TGTGCCAGCAGCTTAGTTCTAGCGGGGGGCTGGGGAGAGACCCAGTACTTC. Amino acids: CASSLVLAGGWGETQYF.

The chain couples TRBV7-8 to TRBJ2-5; D may be TRBD1 or TRBD2 (6 bases each). V was trimmed by 1 base and J by 1 base, leaving 13 bases between them. CDR3 size: 16 residues. Per the germline V gene, CDR1 is SGHVS and CDR2 is FQNEAQ. The CDR3 coding sequence is TGTGCCAGCAGCTTAGTTGGCGGGACAATCCAAGAGACCCAGTACTTC. Translation: CASSLVGGTIQETQYF.

This clonotype has a handful of counts. This chain links TRBV10-3 with TRBJ1-1; 9 positions agree with TRBD1. The CDR3 is 14 residues long. Germline CDR1 is ENHRY and CDR2 is SYGVKD. V was clipped by 10 bases and J by 1 base; unmatched bases: 7. The CDR3 spells CATAGQGGNTEAFF. The CDR3 coding sequence is TGTGCCACCGCGGGACAGGGAGGGAACACTGAAGCTTTCTTT.

In this sample, this clonotype turned up once. The chain uses TRBV11-2 and TRBJ2-3, with TRBD1 identical over 9 bases. Germline V gene lookup returns CDR1 SGHAT and CDR2 FQNNGV. The CDR3 loop spans 16 amino acids. The junction had 14 bases not matched to a gene; V was cut back by 6 bases and J by 7 bases. The CDR3 nucleotides read TGTGCCAGCAGAGATCCCGGACAGGGGCGCCAGAATACGCAGTATTTT. Translation: CASRDPGQGRQNTQYF. The full variable domain, completed using reference TRBV11-2 and TRBJ2-3, is EAGVAQSPRYKIIEKRQSVAFWCNPISGHATLYWYQQILGQGPKLLIQFQNNGVVDDSQLPKDRFSAERLKGVDSTLKIQPAKLEDSAVYLCASRDPGQGRQNTQYFGPGTRLTVL.

This clonotype was observed at least ten times. The gene calls are TRBV11-2 and TRBJ1-5, with a weak D call TRBD1 (6 bases). There are 17 residues in the CDR3. Germline V lookup: CDR1 SGHAT, CDR2 FQNNGV. V dropped 1 base and J dropped 7 bases, with 20 bases sitting between them. The CDR3 loop reads CASSLGQALPGGQPQHF. The CDR3 coding sequence is TGTGCCAGCAGCTTAGGACAGGCCCTCCCGGGAGGGCAGCCCCAGCATTTT. The complete variable domain, with remaining parts taken from reference TRBV11-2 and TRBJ1-5, reads EAGVAQSPRYKIIEKRQSVAFWCNPISGHATLYWYQQILGQGPKLLIQFQNNGVVDDSQLPKDRFSAERLKGVDSTLKIQPAKLEDSAVYLCASSLGQALPGGQPQHFGDGTRLSIL.